These 7 T cell receptor beta chains came from one sample sequenced in a study of identical twins. TCRdb fed the 5' RACE reads into MiXCR, producing one record per CDR3 protein. The sample yields roughly 1.6 million distinct CDR3 sequences, 25% to 35% seen once. Sequencing was performed on cord blood. Every receptor here comes from a newborn girl in good health.

J is TRBJ2-2 and V is TRBV20-1, with TRBD2 matching over 10 bases. V lost 6 bases and J lost 7; bases outside the gene matches: 5. The germline gives CDR1 DFQATT, CDR2 SNEGSKA (reference sequence). CDR3 length: 13 amino acids. CDR3 bases: TGCAGTGCCCGGACTAGCGGACGCGGGGAGCTGTTTTTT. It yields the protein CSARTSGRGELFF.

This sequence joins TRBV12-3 or TRBV12-4 and TRBJ2-1; D perhaps matches TRBD2 (6 bases). V was clipped by 6 bases and J by 0 bases, with 15 bases between them. This CDR3 spans 16 amino acids. CDR3 sequence: CASSGGTASSYNEQFF. The CDR3 coding sequence is TGTGCCAGCAGCGGAGGGACCGCCAGCTCCTACAATGAGCAGTTCTTC.

This clonotype was counted at least ten times. The V and J genes are TRBV20-1 and TRBJ2-7, with D unresolved. CDR3 length: 13 residues. The V gene lost 2 bases and the J gene lost 2 bases, with 10 bases spanning the gap. Germline assignment: CDR1 DFQATT and CDR2 SNEGSKA (reference sequence). Here the CDR3 reads CSARTGRTYEQYF. CDR3 sequence (DNA): TGCAGTGCTAGAACGGGCCGAACCTACGAGCAGTACTTC.

A note on this clonotype: One end of the junction fails to match germline, which may point to a read error. V and J are TRBV6-1 and TRBJ2-3, with 10 bases that match TRBD2. CDR3 length: 16 residues. The germline gives CDR1 MNHNS, CDR2 SASEGT. The CDR3 DNA reads as TGTGCCAGCAGTGACACTAGCGGGGCTAGCACAGATACGCGGTATTTT. It is translated as CASSDTSGASTDTRYF.

The genes are TRBV7-2 and TRBJ1-2; 7 positions match TRBD1. From germline, CDR1 is SGHTA and CDR2 FQGNSA. The V segment lost 2 bases and the J segment 4 bases; nucleotides outside the gene matches: 13. The CDR3 totals 17 residues. CDR3 protein: CASSLWGTGATSYGYTF. The CDR3 nucleotides are TGTGCCAGCAGCTTATGGGGAACAGGGGCGACTTCCTATGGCTACACCTTC. The complete variable domain, with remaining parts taken from reference TRBV7-2 and TRBJ1-2, reads GAGVSQSPSNKVTEKGKDVELRCDPISGHTALYWYRQSLGQGLEFLIYFQGNSAPDKSGLPSDRFSAERTGGSVSTLTIQRTQQEDSAVYLCASSLWGTGATSYGYTFGSGTRLTVV.

The DNA for the CDR3 is TGCAGTGCTAGAGATAGGGGGACTTCCCCATATGACCCACAGAAGACCCAGTACTTC. Protein: CSARDRGTSPYDPQKTQYF. The V and J genes are TRBV20-1 and TRBJ2-7, with D possibly being TRBD1 or TRBD2 (6 bases each). The end of the DNA is better explained by TRBJ2-5, so the J call may be wrong. This CDR3 comprises 19 residues. Per germline, CDR1 DFQATT and CDR2 SNEGSKA (reference sequence).

The table lists this clonotype with a few counts. The chain recombines TRBV6-5 with TRBJ2-5, with a tentative D call TRBD1 (5 bases). Looked up from germline, CDR1 is MNHEY and CDR2 is SVGAGI. The CDR3 covers 13 residues. The V end was cut by 6 bases, the J end by 5 bases, with 13 bases between. CDR3 sequence: CASSPSGYETQYF. CDR3 in DNA: TGTGCCAGCAGCCCCTCAGGGTATGAGACCCAGTACTTC.